Reported below is one TCR beta chain. The specificity of this receptor is unknown. It has no much larger one-base neighbor in the sample; base qualities were not kept. These data come from a study of graft-versus-host responses after intestinal transplantation (dated by TCRdb to the early 2020s). At the level of the whole study: Recipients received multivisceral, liver-intestinal, or isolated intestinal transplants. All recipients received anti-thymocyte globulin induction followed by maintenance tacrolimus and steroids for approximately 3 years. Bulk TCR-beta CDR3 sequencing was used to track graft-versus-host and host-versus-graft alloreactive T cell clones in the graft, circulation and bone marrow after intestinal transplantation. Alloreactive clones were identified by sequencing pre-transplant mixed lymphocyte reaction products and comparing them with unstimulated pre-transplant donor and recipient T cells. Of the 20 to 25 intestinal transplant recipients enrolled in the cohort, one of whom was a retransplant, 3 patients without pretransplant specimens were excluded. A peak of at least 4% donor T cells among recipient peripheral blood mononuclear cells was the definition used for donor T cell macrochimerism. Rather than being sequenced by the commercial service, samples from a few later patients were sequenced in-house on an Illumina MiSeq and processed with MiXCR.

What the authors observed across the whole study: The relatively low number and heterogeneity of intestinal transplant patients limited the conclusions. In patients with donor T cell macrochimerism, the allografts had high GvH to HvG T cell clonal ratios. GvH clones were found in recipient bone marrow, and some of the GvH clones appeared earlier in ileal mucosa or blood, which is consistent with an intestinal mucosal origin. Peak levels of circulating GvH clones were associated with declines in HvG clones early after transplant.

The germline V gene encodes CDR1 MNHNY and CDR2 SVGAGI (reference sequence). V is cut by 8 bases and J by 1 base, and the space between the germline ends is 11 bases. Counted from cysteine to phenylalanine, this CDR3 has 13 amino acids. Of all the DNA, just the CDR3 is kept, 39 bases in frame from base 1. Receptor amplification or capture employed the immunoSEQ multiplex PCR assay. For most patients, genomic DNA was isolated with the Qiagen DNeasy Blood and Tissue Kit and shipped frozen to Adaptive Biotechnologies for TCR sequencing. Adaptive Biotechnologies carried out high-throughput TCR-beta CDR3 sequencing of genomic DNA for most patients. On the authors' methods: Adaptive's ImmunoSEQ software was the source of the TCR sequencing data for 18 patients, while a few other patients were processed with MiXCR and VDJtools. CD4 versus CD8 sorting errors were corrected by removing sequences found in both subsets at a frequency ratio below 5:1. Because the origin of CDR3 nucleotide sequences shared between donor and recipient could not be assigned, those sequences were removed. To count as alloreactive, a clone needed at least 2-fold expansion over unstimulated cells and a minimum CFSE-low frequency of 0.002% (template counts) or 0.001% (read counts). Clones detected in sequenced pre-transplant spleen, lymph node, or MLR CFSE-low populations of the donor or recipient were defined as mappable. Cumulative frequency of alloreactive clones was calculated as a percentage of all sequences weighted by copy number. Not all clones reach the TCRdb copy of this immuneACCESS table, which keeps in-frame sequences only. Checked studies attribute under half of the gap to unresolved V genes and leave the rest unexplained. V and J calls and clone size follow that table, whereas D and trimming were derived from the DNA. The sample has around 90,000 clones on record, approximately 94% of them singletons. The ten largest clones represent roughly 0.17% of the sample.

The intended sense of this specimen's time point label: cells obtained before transplantation from donor or recipient. CD3+CD4+ and CD3+CD8+ populations were FACS-sorted from unstimulated pre-transplant donor and recipient cells taken from spleen or lymph nodes. The rearrangement joined TRBV6-6 to TRBJ1-1, and perhaps TRBD1 as D gene, on 6 matching bases. The sequence came from a human donor who was the organ donor for an intestinal transplant. This specimen was unstimulated CD4+ T cells sorted from spleen or lymph node cells, taken before transplant. The base sequence is TGTGCCAGCTTCAGGGGAAGGAACACTGAAGCTTTCTTT. Its protein product is CASFRGRNTEAFF.